The 32 T cell receptor beta chains reported below all come from one sample, sequenced in a study of blood T cell repertoires in COVID-19. The method was immunoSEQ multiplex PCR; TCRdb's version includes in-frame clones alone and lacks a portion of them. The repertoire holds over 70,000 clones, with 75% to 85% as singletons. The sequenced material came from peripheral blood. These receptors were collected from a woman older than 75 with acute or convalescent COVID-19.

The rearrangement uses TRBV5-6 and TRBJ1-2; D ambiguous. From germline, CDR1 is SGHDT and CDR2 YYEEEE. There are 14 residues in the CDR3. Trimming stripped 2 bases from V and 2 bases from J, with 10 bases between. For the CDR3, the DNA is TGTGCCAGCAGCTTTCGGGGATCGAACTATGGCTACACCTTC. Protein: CASSFRGSNYGYTF. Based on the CDR3 plus reference TRBV5-6 and TRBJ1-2, the full variable domain is DAGVTQSPTHLIKTRGQQVTLRCSPKSGHDTVSWYQQALGQGPQFIFQYYEEEERQRGNFPDRFSGHQFPNYSSELNVNALLLGDSALYLCASSFRGSNYGYTFGSGTRLTVV.

The genes are TRBV9 and TRBJ2-1; TRBD2 is a possible D gene (5 bases). This CDR3 comprises 15 residues. V shed 0 bases and J shed 5 bases, with 12 bases lying between them. The V gene's germline CDR1 is SGDLS and CDR2 YYNGEE. The CDR3: CASSVEETTHNEQFF. DNA of the CDR3: TGTGCCAGCAGCGTAGAGGAGACTACTCACAATGAGCAGTTCTTC.

This chain joins TRBV7-3 and TRBJ1-1; 7 bases align to TRBD1. This CDR3 spans 12 amino acids. The V and J ends lost 3 bases and 8 bases, in that order; junction bases with no gene match: 3. CDR1 is SGHTA, CDR2 FQGTGA, per germline. CDR3 loop: CASSFRQGEAFF. The CDR3 DNA reads as TGTGCCAGCAGCTTTCGACAGGGCGAAGCTTTCTTT.

CDR3 nucleotides: TGTGCCAGCAGCTTAACCGGGACAGGGTATTCACCCCTCCACTTT. Protein sequence: CASSLTGTGYSPLHF. This chain uses TRBV7-3 with TRBJ1-6; 9 bases align to TRBD1. With V trimmed by 0 bases and J by 8 bases, 2 bases remained unmatched. CDR3 length: 15 residues. Germline V gene data show CDR1 as SGHTA and CDR2 as FQGTGA.

The chain employs TRBV4-2 and TRBJ2-7; TRBD2 aligns across 7 bases. The CDR3 loop spans 16 amino acids. The junction had 8 bases not matched to a gene; V was cut back by 0 bases and J by 3 bases. Per the germline V gene, CDR1 is LGHNA and CDR2 is YNFKEQ. The CDR3 DNA follows: TGTGCCAGCAGCCAAGATCACGGGGGGAAAGGCTACGAGCAGTACTTC. It yields the protein CASSQDHGGKGYEQYF.

This clone was seen only once. The CDR3 nucleotides are TGTGCCAGCAGCCCGGGGACTAGGGTGTCAGATACGCAGTATTTT. Residues: CASSPGTRVSDTQYF. This chain links TRBV28 with TRBJ2-3, with 8 bases aligning to TRBD2. V gave up 6 bases and J gave up 4 bases; unmatched junction bases: 9. Germline-derived CDR1 and CDR2 are MDHEN and SYDVKM. The CDR3 extends over 15 amino acids. The entire variable domain, with the rest obtained from reference TRBV28 and TRBJ2-3, is as follows: DVKVTQSSRYLVKRTGEKVFLECVQDMDHENMFWYRQDPGLGLRLIYFSYDVKMKEKGDIPEGYSVSREKKERFSLILESASTNQTSMYLCASSPGTRVSDTQYFGPGTRLTVL.

The CDR3 reads CASSDPGGTETQYF. In DNA form, the CDR3 reads TGTGCCAGCAGTGACCCAGGGGGCACGGAGACCCAGTACTTC. The chain recombines TRBV25-1 with TRBJ2-5; 8 positions agree with TRBD1. The V gene's germline CDR1 is MGHDK and CDR2 SYGVNS. With 3 bases clipped from V and 5 bases from J, the junction kept 5 bases outside the gene matches. CDR3 length equals 14 residues.

With respect to this clone: Other DNA sequences of this sample code for an identical CDR3. The chain carries TRBV5-1 and TRBJ2-5; TRBD1 aligns across 10 bases. The CDR3 covers 16 residues. Germline lookup yields CDR1 SGHRS and CDR2 YFSETQ. J lost 2 bases, V lost 0 bases, and 4 bases had no gene match. The CDR3 here is CASSLEPGQGQETQYF. CDR3 DNA: TGCGCCAGCAGCTTGGAACCGGGACAGGGGCAAGAGACCCAGTACTTC.

In nucleotides, the CDR3 is TGTGCCAGCAGTGATTACAGTTTTATGAACACTGAAGCTTTCTTT. It is translated as CASSDYSFMNTEAFF. The rearrangement joins TRBV2 to TRBJ1-1; the D is unclear. V gave up 3 bases and J gave up 0 bases, with 11 bases separating them. Looked up from germline, CDR1 is SNHLY and CDR2 is FYNNEI. This CDR3 has 15 amino acids.

The V and J genes are TRBV9 and TRBJ1-1, with 11 bases lining up with TRBD1. The germline CDR1 and CDR2 sequences are SGDLS and YYNGEE. CDR3 length: 14 amino acids. Trimming at V came to 4 bases and at J to 6 bases, leaving 5 bases not matched to a gene. CDR3 nucleotide sequence: TGTGCCAGCAGCCGCGGACAGGGGGCGTCTGAAGCTTTCTTT. Amino acid sequence: CASSRGQGASEAFF.

The chain links TRBV3-1 (or the pseudogene TRBV3-2) to TRBJ1-2; TRBD1 is a possible D gene (5 bases). Per germline, CDR1 LGHDT and CDR2 YNNKEL (reference sequence). CDR3 length equals 13 residues. Trimming removed 2 bases at V and 2 bases at J, with 6 bases between. In DNA, the CDR3 is TGTGCCAGCAGCCAACGACAGAACTATGGCTACACCTTC. Translating it yields CASSQRQNYGYTF.

This sequence joins TRBV6-2 or TRBV6-3 and TRBJ1-6, with 7 bases lining up with TRBD1. Germline loops: CDR1 MNHEY, CDR2 SVGEGT. J lost 7 bases, V lost 5 bases, and 8 bases had no gene match. This CDR3 spans 15 amino acids. The CDR3 protein is CASSRDREKNSPLHF. The CDR3 DNA reads TGTGCCAGCAGTCGTGACAGGGAGAAGAATTCACCCCTCCACTTT.

The rearrangement links TRBV29-1 to TRBJ1-6, with D maybe TRBD1 (6 bases). V lost 4 bases and J lost 7, with 11 bases in between. The CDR3 has 13 amino acids. The germline gives CDR1 SQVTM, CDR2 ANQGSEA. The CDR3 nucleotides read TGCAGCGTTGCCGCGGACAGAAATTCACCCCTCCACTTT. It specifies CSVAADRNSPLHF.

The J gene is TRBJ1-1, the V gene TRBV5-6, with a tentative D call TRBD1 (5 bases). Trimming removed 2 bases from V and 11 bases from J, with 10 bases in between. The CDR3 runs to 11 residues. Germline CDR1 SGHDT, CDR2 YYEEEE. In DNA form, the CDR3 reads TGTGCCAGCAGCTTTCAGGGTAGTGCTTTCTTT. Amino acid sequence: CASSFQGSAFF.

V is TRBV5-1 and J is TRBJ1-1, with D hard to call. The CDR3 spans 13 residues. Trimming shortened V by 1 base and J by 6 bases, and 10 bases separated the two germline ends. Germline V gives CDR1 SGHRS, CDR2 YFSETQ. The CDR3 loop reads CASSLNRLAEAFF. DNA of the CDR3: TGCGCCAGCAGCTTGAATCGTCTCGCTGAAGCTTTCTTT.

The genes are TRBV3-1 (or the pseudogene TRBV3-2) and TRBJ2-1; the D gene is possibly TRBD2 (7 bases). The CDR3 has 17 residues. The germline gives CDR1 LGHDT, CDR2 YNNKEL (reference sequence). The V gene lost 1 base and the J gene lost 0 bases, with 13 bases spanning the gap. In DNA form, the CDR3 reads TGTGCCAGCAGCCAAGGGGGGGGCTCGAGCTCCTACAATGAGCAGTTCTTC. Amino acids: CASSQGGGSSSYNEQFF.

The chain carries TRBV28 and TRBJ2-6; 7 bases agree with TRBD1. The CDR3 is 19 amino acids. Trimming took 3 bases from V and 0 from J; bases not matched to a gene: 11. Germline CDR1 reads MDHEN; CDR2 reads SYDVKM. Here the CDR3 DNA reads TGTGCCAGCAGTTTCCCTGGGACAGCGGTTCACTCTGGGGCCAACGTCCTGACTTTC. It encodes CASSFPGTAVHSGANVLTF.

The V call is TRBV5-4, the J call TRBJ1-1, with 9 bases that match TRBD1. Germline V gene data show CDR1 as SGHNT and CDR2 as YYREEE (reference sequence). V dropped 4 bases and J dropped 0; count of bases not matched to a gene: 4. The CDR3 totals 15 residues. The CDR3: CASSPGQGMNTEAFF. CDR3 nucleotides: TGTGCCAGCAGCCCAGGACAGGGGATGAACACTGAAGCTTTCTTT. Full variable domain (outside the CDR3, taken from reference TRBV5-4 and TRBJ1-1): ETGVTQSPTHLIKTRGQQVTLRCSSQSGHNTVSWYQQALGQGPQFIFQYYREEENGRGNFPPRFSGLQFPNYSSELNVNALELDDSALYLCASSPGQGMNTEAFFGQGTRLTVV.

This sequence joins TRBV29-1 and TRBJ2-5, with 8 bases fitting TRBD2. V dropped 6 bases and J dropped 4; count of bases not matched to a gene: 7. The CDR3 has 13 amino acids. Germline V gives CDR1 SQVTM, CDR2 ANQGSEA. The CDR3 DNA sequence: TGCAGCGTGGCGGGACTAGTAAGAGAGACCCAGTACTTC. Its translation: CSVAGLVRETQYF. The variable domain in full, completed from reference TRBV29-1 and TRBJ2-5, reads SAVISQKPSRDICQRGTSLTIQCQVDSQVTMMFWYRQQPGQSLTLIATANQGSEATYESGFVIDKFPISRPNLTFSTLTVSNMSPEDSSIYLCSVAGLVRETQYFGPGTRLLVL.

The chain combines TRBV3-1 (or the pseudogene TRBV3-2) with TRBJ1-5, with a possible D match to TRBD1 (6 bases). Looked up from germline, CDR1 is LGHDT and CDR2 is YNNKEL (reference sequence). The V and J ends lost 0 bases and 2 bases respectively, with 14 bases between them. The CDR3 spans 17 residues. The CDR3 sequence: CASSQEDLGAGNQPQHF. The CDR3 bases are TGTGCCAGCAGCCAAGAGGATTTGGGGGCCGGCAATCAGCCCCAGCATTTT.

This chain joins TRBV3-1 (or the pseudogene TRBV3-2) and TRBJ2-5; 7 bases match TRBD2. The CDR3 contains 17 residues. The germline gives CDR1 LGHDT, CDR2 YNNKEL (reference sequence). The V segment lost 1 base and the J segment 1 base; nucleotides outside the gene matches: 9. The chain's CDR3 is CASSQVPLGGSQETQYF. The CDR3 coding sequence is TGTGCCAGCAGCCAAGTTCCTTTGGGCGGGAGCCAAGAGACCCAGTACTTC.

The chain links TRBV28 to TRBJ1-3; D is undetermined. Germline V gene lookup returns CDR1 MDHEN and CDR2 SYDVKM. Trimming left V 8 bases short and J 2 bases short, with 16 bases between. The CDR3 length is 15 residues. The CDR3 sequence: CASLGWNRAGNTIYF. CDR3 in DNA: TGTGCCAGCCTTGGTTGGAATCGGGCTGGAAACACCATATATTTT.

The chain carries TRBV30 and TRBJ2-5; 9 positions match TRBD1. The CDR3 runs 14 residues. Germline CDR1 reads GTSNPN; CDR2 reads SVGIG (reference sequence). V lost 3 bases, J lost 5 bases, and 7 bases stayed unmatched. The CDR3 region is CAWSRGTGSETQYF. CDR3 coding DNA: TGTGCCTGGAGCCGGGGGACAGGGTCGGAGACCCAGTACTTC.

The genes are TRBV7-9 and TRBJ2-3; D is possibly TRBD1 (6 bases). The V gene's germline CDR1 is SEHNR and CDR2 FQNEAQ (reference sequence). The CDR3 sequence is 14 residues long. V lost 5 bases, J lost 2 bases, and 11 bases lay in between. The CDR3: CASSPRTATDTQYF. The CDR3 nucleotides are TGTGCCAGCAGCCCCCGGACAGCCACAGATACGCAGTATTTT.

V and J are TRBV4-2 and TRBJ1-2, with 7 bases lining up with TRBD1. The CDR3 has 15 residues. Germline-derived CDR1 and CDR2 are LGHNA and YNFKEQ. V was pared by 0 bases and J by 6 bases, with 7 bases of the junction left unmatched. This CDR3 is CASSQDYDRVHGYTF. CDR3 nucleotide sequence: TGTGCCAGCAGCCAAGATTATGACAGGGTCCATGGCTACACCTTC.

This clone appeared a few times. This chain joins TRBV5-6 and TRBJ2-5, with 7 bases matching TRBD1. The V gene end was trimmed by 5 bases and the J gene end by 14 bases; junction bases not matched to a gene: 12. Germline V gene sequence: CDR1 SGHDT, CDR2 YYEEEE. The CDR3 sequence is 12 residues long. The CDR3 DNA is TGTGCCAGCAGGGTGGGAACAGGGGTCCTTTACTTC. Its protein is CASRVGTGVLYF.

The chain joins TRBV4-1 to TRBJ1-1; no reliable D call. Per germline, CDR1 MGHRA and CDR2 YSYEKL. V dropped 4 bases and J dropped 3 bases, with 18 bases sitting between them. The length of the CDR3 is 16 residues. The CDR3, as DNA: TGCGCCAGCAGCCTGCAGTTCCAGGTGAAGGACACTGAAGCTTTCTTT. It encodes CASSLQFQVKDTEAFF.

This clone showed up just once. The chain carries TRBV5-1 and TRBJ2-3, with TRBD1 as a possible D gene (5 bases). Germline V lookup: CDR1 SGHRS, CDR2 YFSETQ. This CDR3 comprises 16 residues. V was clipped by 4 bases and J by 4 bases, with 19 bases between them. For the CDR3, the DNA is TGCGCCAGCAGCGAAGGACCAGGGTTAGGATCAGATACGCAGTATTTT. Its translation is CASSEGPGLGSDTQYF.

V usage is TRBV6-2 or TRBV6-3 and J usage is TRBJ1-6; 7 bases are a match to TRBD1. The V segment lost 6 bases and the J segment 7 bases; nucleotides outside the gene matches: 12. Looked up from germline, CDR1 is MNHEY and CDR2 is SVGEGT. This CDR3 comprises 16 residues. The CDR3 DNA is TGTGCCAGCAGCCGTACCCAGGGGGGTGAGAATTCACCCCTCCACTTT. Residues: CASSRTQGGENSPLHF.

The rearrangement uses TRBV6-5 and TRBJ2-1; D perhaps matches TRBD2 (6 bases). The V gene's germline CDR1 is MNHEY and CDR2 SVGAGI. CDR3 length equals 15 residues. The germline V and J ends were trimmed by 5 bases and 0 bases, with 11 bases remaining between them. CDR3: CASSRAGLSYNEQFF. CDR3 in DNA: TGTGCCAGCAGTCGGGCGGGACTCTCCTACAATGAGCAGTTCTTC.

The chain has TRBV28 and TRBJ1-6; possible D gene TRBD1, 6 bases. The V gene lost 8 bases and the J gene lost 4 bases, with 9 bases spanning the gap. CDR1 and CDR2 (germline): MDHEN, SYDVKM. The CDR3 loop spans 13 amino acids. As DNA, the CDR3 is TGTGCCAGCCACAGGGATTATAATTCACCCCTCCACTTT. Protein product: CASHRDYNSPLHF. The entire variable domain, with the rest obtained from reference TRBV28 and TRBJ1-6, is as follows: DVKVTQSSRYLVKRTGEKVFLECVQDMDHENMFWYRQDPGLGLRLIYFSYDVKMKEKGDIPEGYSVSREKKERFSLILESASTNQTSMYLCASHRDYNSPLHFGNGTRLTVT.

This chain joins TRBV18 and TRBJ2-1; D is undetermined. Germline V gene lookup returns CDR1 KGHSH and CDR2 LQKENI. The ends were cut back, 6 bases at V and 9 bases at J, with 18 bases in the middle. This CDR3 has 14 amino acids. The CDR3 DNA is TGTGCCAGCTCCCTCTTCTCCCGCTCGGGTGAGCAGTTCTTC. Its protein product is CASSLFSRSGEQFF. The full variable domain, its missing parts supplied by reference TRBV18 and TRBJ2-1, is NAGVMQNPRHLVRRRGQEARLRCSPMKGHSHVYWYRQLPEEGLKFMVYLQKENIIDESGMPKERFSAEFPKEGPSILRIQQVVRGDSAAYFCASSLFSRSGEQFFGPGTRLTVL.